The TCR beta chain described here comes from a study of beta chain features in type 1 diabetes. Expressed TCRB transcripts got sequenced, as all isolated RNA was reverse transcribed. Some clones are missing from TCRdb's copy, which holds only in-frame ones; the method was immunoSEQ multiplex PCR. The sample shows 93,000 or so clones, 28% of them seen only once. Study-wide results and caveats: TCRB rearrangement may or may not be influenced by HLA type; here this remained unresolved. Over-representation of high TCR-expressing cells was a possible consequence of cDNA sequencing. TCRB CDR3s from Type 1 diabetes patients were moderately but significantly shorter in all four CD4+ subsets.

This clone was counted only a few times. Its target is not known. Per germline, CDR1 MDHEN and CDR2 SYDVKM. V shed 7 bases and J shed 7 bases, with 11 bases lying between them. This CDR3 contains 11 residues. Each population that was sorted was more than 98% pure. This sequence joins TRBV28 and TRBJ2-7; D is undetermined. The TCR originated in a woman aged 18-35 years with type 1 diabetes. The sequencing input was central memory CD4+ T cells from blood. CDR3: CASTRQWEQYF. CDR3 coding DNA: TGTGCCAGCACCCGCCAGTGGGAGCAGTACTTC.